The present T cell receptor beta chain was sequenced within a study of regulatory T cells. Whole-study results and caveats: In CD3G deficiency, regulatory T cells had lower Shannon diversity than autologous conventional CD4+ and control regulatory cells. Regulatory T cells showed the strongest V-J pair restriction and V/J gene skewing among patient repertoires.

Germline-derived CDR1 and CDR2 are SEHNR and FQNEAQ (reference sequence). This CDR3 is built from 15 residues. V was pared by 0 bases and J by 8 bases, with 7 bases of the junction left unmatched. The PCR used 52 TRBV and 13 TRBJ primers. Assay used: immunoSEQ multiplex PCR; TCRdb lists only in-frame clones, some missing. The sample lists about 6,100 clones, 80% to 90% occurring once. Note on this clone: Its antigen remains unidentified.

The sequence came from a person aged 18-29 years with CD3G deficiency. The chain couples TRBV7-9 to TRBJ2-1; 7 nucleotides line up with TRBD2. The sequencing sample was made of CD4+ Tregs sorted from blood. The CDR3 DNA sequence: TGTGCCAGCAGCTTAGCTCCCGGGGGGAACCATGAGCAGTTCTTC. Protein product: CASSLAPGGNHEQFF.